Below, one T cell receptor beta chain is given with its context. Blood got drawn at baseline, again on cycle 4 day 1, and then on cycle 7 day 1. This record comes from a study of OX40 agonist ivuxolimab in advanced cancers. Generated by immunoSEQ multiplex PCR, the TCRdb table keeps only in-frame clones and is missing some. The profile covers roughly 97,000 clones, with around 85% appearing a single time and around 5.5% taken by the ten largest. Looked up from germline, CDR1 is SGHRS and CDR2 is YFSETQ. Trimming took off 0 bases at V and 0 bases at J, with 9 bases between the two ends. The CDR3 is 16 residues long.

This TCR was sampled from an adult with an advanced solid tumor such as melanoma, head and neck, liver or kidney cancer. The sample in question was CD4+ or CD8+ T cells sorted from blood, obtained in a trial of the OX40 agonist ivuxolimab. The J gene is TRBJ2-2, the V gene TRBV5-1; no firm D call. Here the CDR3 reads CASSLGHPSNTGELFF. In nucleotides, the CDR3 is TGCGCCAGCAGCTTGGGACATCCCTCGAACACCGGGGAGCTGTTTTTT.